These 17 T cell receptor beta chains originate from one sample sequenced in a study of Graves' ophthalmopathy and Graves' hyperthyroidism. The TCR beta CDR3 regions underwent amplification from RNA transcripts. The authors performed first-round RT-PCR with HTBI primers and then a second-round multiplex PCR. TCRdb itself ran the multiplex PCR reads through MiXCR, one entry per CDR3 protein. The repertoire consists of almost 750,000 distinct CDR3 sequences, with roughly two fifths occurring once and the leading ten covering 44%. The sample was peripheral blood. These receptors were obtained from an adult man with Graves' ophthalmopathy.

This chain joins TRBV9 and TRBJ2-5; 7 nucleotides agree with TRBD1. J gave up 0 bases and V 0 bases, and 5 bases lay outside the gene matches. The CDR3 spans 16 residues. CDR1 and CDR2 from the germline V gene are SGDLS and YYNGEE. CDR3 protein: CASSVAGGRNQETQYF. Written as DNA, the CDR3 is TGTGCCAGCAGCGTAGCAGGGGGAAGGAACCAAGAGACCCAGTACTTC.

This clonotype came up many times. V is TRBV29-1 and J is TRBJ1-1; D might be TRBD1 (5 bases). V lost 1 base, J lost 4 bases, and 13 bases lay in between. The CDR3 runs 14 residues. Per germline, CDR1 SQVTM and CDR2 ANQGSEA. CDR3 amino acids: CSVEGMGGSTEAFF. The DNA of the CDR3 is TGCAGCGTTGAAGGCATGGGGGGGAGCACTGAAGCTTTCTTT. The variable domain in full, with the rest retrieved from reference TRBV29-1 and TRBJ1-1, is SAVISQKPSRDICQRGTSLTIQCQVDSQVTMMFWYRQQPGQSLTLIATANQGSEATYESGFVIDKFPISRPNLTFSTLTVSNMSPEDSSIYLCSVEGMGGSTEAFFGQGTRLTVV.

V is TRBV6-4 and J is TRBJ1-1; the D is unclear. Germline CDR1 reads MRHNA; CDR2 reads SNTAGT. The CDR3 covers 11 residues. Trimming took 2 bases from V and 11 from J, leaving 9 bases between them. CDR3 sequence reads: CASSDGVQAFF. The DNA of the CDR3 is TGTGCCAGCAGTGACGGAGTTCAGGCTTTCTTT.

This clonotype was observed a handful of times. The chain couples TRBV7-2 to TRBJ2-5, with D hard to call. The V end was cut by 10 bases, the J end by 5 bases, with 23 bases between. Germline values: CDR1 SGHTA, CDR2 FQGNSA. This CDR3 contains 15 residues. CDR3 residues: CATLRSATASETQYF. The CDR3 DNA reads TGTGCCACACTAAGGTCCGCGACGGCGAGTGAGACCCAGTACTTC. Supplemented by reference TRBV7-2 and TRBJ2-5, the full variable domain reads GAGVSQSPSNKVTEKGKDVELRCDPISGHTALYWYRQSLGQGLEFLIYFQGNSAPDKSGLPSDRFSAERTGGSVSTLTIQRTQQEDSAVYLCATLRSATASETQYFGPGTRLLVL.

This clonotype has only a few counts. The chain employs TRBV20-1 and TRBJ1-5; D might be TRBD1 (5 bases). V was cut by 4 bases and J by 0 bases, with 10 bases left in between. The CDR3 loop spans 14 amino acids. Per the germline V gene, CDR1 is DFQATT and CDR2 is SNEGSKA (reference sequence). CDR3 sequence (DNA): TGCAGTGCTACAACAGGAATTAGCAATCAGCCCCAGCATTTT. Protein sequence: CSATTGISNQPQHF.

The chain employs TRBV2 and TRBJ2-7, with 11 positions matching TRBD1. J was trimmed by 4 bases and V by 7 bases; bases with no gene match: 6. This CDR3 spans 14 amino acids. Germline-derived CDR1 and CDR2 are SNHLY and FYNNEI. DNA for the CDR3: TGTGCCAGCACGCGGACAGGGGGCTTTTACGAGCAGTACTTC. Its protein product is CASTRTGGFYEQYF.

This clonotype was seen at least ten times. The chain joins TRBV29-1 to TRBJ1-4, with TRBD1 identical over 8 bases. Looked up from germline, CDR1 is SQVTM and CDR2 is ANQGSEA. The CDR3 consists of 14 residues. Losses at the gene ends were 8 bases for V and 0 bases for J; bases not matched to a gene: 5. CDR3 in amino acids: CSSGTGTTNEKLFF. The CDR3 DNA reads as TGCAGCTCAGGGACAGGAACAACTAATGAAAAACTGTTTTTT.

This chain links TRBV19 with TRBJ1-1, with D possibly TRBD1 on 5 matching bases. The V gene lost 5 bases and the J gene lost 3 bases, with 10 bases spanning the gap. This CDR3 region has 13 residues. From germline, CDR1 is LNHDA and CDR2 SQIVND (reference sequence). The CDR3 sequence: CASSGWGYTEAFF. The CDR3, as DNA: TGTGCCAGTAGTGGCTGGGGCTACACTGAAGCTTTCTTT.

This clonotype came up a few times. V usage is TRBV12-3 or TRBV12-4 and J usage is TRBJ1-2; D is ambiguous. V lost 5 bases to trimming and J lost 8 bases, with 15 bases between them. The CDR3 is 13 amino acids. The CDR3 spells CASSPLEGGGYTF. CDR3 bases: TGTGCCAGCAGTCCCCTAGAGGGCGGCGGCTACACCTTC.

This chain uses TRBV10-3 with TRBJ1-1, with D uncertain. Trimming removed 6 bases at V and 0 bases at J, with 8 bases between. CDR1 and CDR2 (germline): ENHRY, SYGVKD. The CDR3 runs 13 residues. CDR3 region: CAIRPDLNTEAFF. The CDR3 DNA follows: TGTGCCATCAGGCCTGATTTGAACACTGAAGCTTTCTTT.

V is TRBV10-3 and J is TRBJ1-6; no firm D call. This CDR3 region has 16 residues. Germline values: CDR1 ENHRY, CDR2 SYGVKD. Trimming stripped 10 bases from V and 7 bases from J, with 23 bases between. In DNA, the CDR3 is TGTGCCAGCAGCCAAACAAGTGGGAGTTCAAATTCACCCCTCCACTTT. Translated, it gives CASSQTSGSSNSPLHF.

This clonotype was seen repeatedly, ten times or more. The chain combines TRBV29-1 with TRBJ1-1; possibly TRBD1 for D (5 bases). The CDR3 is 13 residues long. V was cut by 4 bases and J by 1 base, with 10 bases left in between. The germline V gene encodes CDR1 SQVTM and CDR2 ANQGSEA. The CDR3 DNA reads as TGCAGCGTTGCTTCGGGGGAGAACACTGAAGCTTTCTTT. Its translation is CSVASGENTEAFF.

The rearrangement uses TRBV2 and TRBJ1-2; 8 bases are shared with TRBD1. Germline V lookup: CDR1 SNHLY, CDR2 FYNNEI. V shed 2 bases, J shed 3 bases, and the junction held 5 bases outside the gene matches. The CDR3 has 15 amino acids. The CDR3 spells CASSERTGYDYGYTF. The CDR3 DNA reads TGTGCCAGCAGTGAACGGACAGGGTATGACTATGGCTACACCTTC.

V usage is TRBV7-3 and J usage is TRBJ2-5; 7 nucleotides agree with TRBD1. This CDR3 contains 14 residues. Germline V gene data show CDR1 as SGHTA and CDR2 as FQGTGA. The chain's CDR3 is CVGSPTGVGETQYF. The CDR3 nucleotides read TGTGTCGGCAGCCCTACAGGGGTTGGGGAGACCCAGTACTTC.

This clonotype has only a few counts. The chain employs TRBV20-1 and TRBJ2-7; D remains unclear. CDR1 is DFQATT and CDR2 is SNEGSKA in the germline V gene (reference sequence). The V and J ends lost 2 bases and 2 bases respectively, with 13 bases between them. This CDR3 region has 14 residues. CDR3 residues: CSARTSSPPYEQYF. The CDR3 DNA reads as TGCAGTGCTAGAACGTCAAGCCCTCCCTACGAGCAGTACTTC.

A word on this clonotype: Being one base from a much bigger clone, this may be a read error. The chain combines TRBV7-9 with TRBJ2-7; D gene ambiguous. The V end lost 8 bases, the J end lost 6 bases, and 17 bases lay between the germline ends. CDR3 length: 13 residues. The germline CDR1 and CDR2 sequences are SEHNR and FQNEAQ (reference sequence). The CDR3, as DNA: TGTGCCAGCGGCCCAGATGGGGTTCGCGAGCAGTACTTC. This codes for CASGPDGVREQYF.

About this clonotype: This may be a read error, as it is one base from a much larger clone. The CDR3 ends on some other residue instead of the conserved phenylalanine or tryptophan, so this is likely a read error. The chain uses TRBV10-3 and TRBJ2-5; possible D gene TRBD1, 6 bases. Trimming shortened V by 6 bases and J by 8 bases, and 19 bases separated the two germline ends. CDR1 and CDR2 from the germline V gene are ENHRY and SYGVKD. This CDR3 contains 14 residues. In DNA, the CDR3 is TGTGCCATCAGCCCCGCCACCAGGGGCCGAACCCAGTACTCC. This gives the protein CAISPATRGRTQYS.